This entry lists 27 T cell receptor beta chains sequenced from one sample in a study of OX40 agonist ivuxolimab in advanced cancers. Method: immunoSEQ multiplex PCR; TCRdb's copy keeps in-frame clones and lacks some. The sample carries around 86,000 clones, about 93% recorded once. The sequencing used CD4+ or CD8+ T cells sorted from blood, collected in a trial of the OX40 agonist ivuxolimab. These receptors came from an adult with an advanced solid tumor such as melanoma, head and neck, liver or kidney cancer.

The V gene is TRBV7-6, the J gene TRBJ2-7; D unresolved. CDR1 and CDR2 from the germline V gene are SGHVS and FNYEAQ. Trimming removed 1 base at V and 5 bases at J, with 6 bases between. The CDR3 has 12 amino acids. CDR3 sequence: CASSLGSHEQYF. In DNA, the CDR3 is TGTGCCAGCAGCTTAGGGTCCCACGAGCAGTACTTC.

The chain combines TRBV28 with TRBJ2-5; 10 nucleotides agree with TRBD2. Trimming at V came to 2 bases and at J to 1 base, leaving 10 bases not matched to a gene. Germline CDR1 and CDR2: MDHEN and SYDVKM. The CDR3 extends over 18 amino acids. Here the CDR3 reads CASSLGLRTSGLQETQYF. The CDR3 region has the DNA TGTGCCAGCAGTTTAGGACTCCGGACTAGCGGACTCCAAGAGACCCAGTACTTC.

The V and J genes are TRBV27 and TRBJ2-3, with 8 bases that match TRBD2. Germline CDR1 reads MNHEY; CDR2 reads SMNVEV (reference sequence). Trimming took 1 base from V and 0 from J; bases not matched to a gene: 3. This CDR3 comprises 16 residues. The CDR3 sequence is CASSLWSSGSTDTQYF. For the CDR3, the DNA is TGTGCCAGCAGTTTATGGTCTAGCGGGAGCACAGATACGCAGTATTTT.

The chain is built from TRBV9 and TRBJ1-2; unclear D gene. This CDR3 contains 14 residues. Trimming stripped 4 bases from V and 13 bases from J, with 23 bases between. The germline V gene has CDR1 SGDLS and CDR2 YYNGEE. In nucleotides, the CDR3 is TGTGCCAGCAGCTCTCCGGGCCGACGTGAATATTCCACCTTC. This gives the protein CASSSPGRREYSTF.

This chain links TRBV10-3 with TRBJ2-3; D ambiguous. Per germline, CDR1 ENHRY and CDR2 SYGVKD. V was shortened by 3 bases and J by 3 bases, with 4 bases between the two germline ends. The CDR3 contains 12 residues. In DNA, the CDR3 is TGTGCCATCAGTGACCCGACAGATACGCAGTATTTT. This gives the protein CAISDPTDTQYF.

This clone was observed once. This chain joins TRBV12-2 and TRBJ2-3; TRBD2, as called in the table, went unchecked against the DNA. TRBV12-2 constitutes a pseudogene. The CDR3 is 12 residues long. The CDR3 sequence: CASRLSTDTQYF. The CDR3 coding sequence is TGTGCAAGTCGCTTATCGACAGATACGCAGTATTTT.

The chain has TRBV4-1 and TRBJ2-1, with D perhaps TRBD1 (5 bases). The CDR3 is made up of 14 amino acids. V lost 6 bases and J lost 4, with 13 bases in between. Germline V lookup: CDR1 MGHRA, CDR2 YSYEKL. This chain's CDR3 is CASRLTDRYNEQFF. In DNA form, the CDR3 reads TGCGCCAGCAGACTTACCGACAGATACAATGAGCAGTTCTTC.

This clone is a singleton in its sample. The V call is TRBV5-6, the J call TRBJ2-7; D unresolved. CDR1 is SGHDT, CDR2 YYEEEE, per germline. V lost 5 bases and J 2 bases, leaving 14 bases between the germline ends. The CDR3 consists of 14 residues. The DNA for the CDR3 is TGTGCCAGCAGTCCCGGGTCCGAACCCTACGAGCAGTACTTC. Its translation: CASSPGSEPYEQYF.

The chain joins TRBV7-6 to TRBJ2-7; 8 bases are shared with TRBD1. This CDR3 is 15 amino acids long. J gave up 4 bases and V 0 bases, and 5 bases lay outside the gene matches. The germline CDR1 and CDR2 sequences are SGHVS and FNYEAQ. CDR3 in DNA: TGTGCCAGCAGCTTAGCCGGACAGGGTGGGTACGAGCAGTACTTC. Translated: CASSLAGQGGYEQYF.

This clone was observed a single time. The chain couples TRBV27 to TRBJ1-5; possibly TRBD1 for D (5 bases). Germline CDR1 and CDR2: MNHEY and SMNVEV (reference sequence). There are 16 residues in the CDR3. The V end was cut by 1 base, the J end by 1 base, with 11 bases between. DNA for the CDR3: TGTGCCAGCAGTTTATTTCGGGGGGGGAGCAATCAGCCCCAGCATTTT. Protein product: CASSLFRGGSNQPQHF.

The gene calls are TRBV6-5 and TRBJ1-1, with D perhaps matching TRBD1 (6 bases). CDR1 and CDR2 from the germline V gene are MNHEY and SVGAGI. The germline V and J ends were trimmed by 10 bases and 0 bases, with 12 bases remaining between them. The CDR3 has 13 residues. The CDR3 nucleotides are TGTGCCACCATGGACAGCATGAACACTGAAGCTTTCTTT. This gives the protein CATMDSMNTEAFF.

The gene calls are TRBV5-6 and TRBJ2-7; tentatively, D is TRBD2 (6 bases). Trimming stripped 5 bases from V and 3 bases from J, with 18 bases between. Germline CDR1 and CDR2: SGHDT and YYEEEE. CDR3 length equals 15 residues. As DNA, the CDR3 is TGTGCCAGCAGTATCTGGGGGGTGGGTGTCTACGAGCAGTACTTC. This codes for CASSIWGVGVYEQYF.

V and J are TRBV4-3 and TRBJ1-1, with TRBD1 identical over 9 bases. The germline CDR1 and CDR2 sequences are LGHNA and YSLEER. V dropped 0 bases and J dropped 1; count of bases not matched to a gene: 6. The CDR3 spans 17 residues. CDR3 sequence: CASSQDRQGDWNTEAFF. DNA for the CDR3: TGCGCCAGCAGCCAAGATAGACAGGGGGATTGGAACACTGAAGCTTTCTTT.

The rearrangement joins TRBV6-6 to TRBJ2-7; D is uncertain. Trimming shortened V by 2 bases and J by 0 bases, and 14 bases separated the two germline ends. Germline CDR1 reads MNHNY; CDR2 reads SVGAGI (reference sequence). The CDR3 has 16 amino acids. The CDR3 reads CASSYLGVPSSYEQYF. The CDR3, as DNA: TGTGCCAGCAGTTACCTTGGGGTCCCGAGCTCCTACGAGCAGTACTTC.

The genes are TRBV27 and TRBJ2-5; possibly TRBD1 or TRBD2 for D (5 bases each). There are 15 residues in the CDR3. Per the germline V gene, CDR1 is MNHEY and CDR2 is SMNVEV (reference sequence). V lost 5 bases and J lost 5, with 18 bases in between. The CDR3 region has the DNA TGTGCCAGCAGTCCCCTCGGGGCTCTGAGGGAGACCCAGTACTTC. As protein: CASSPLGALRETQYF.

This sequence joins TRBV10-2 and TRBJ2-5; no reliable D call. Per germline, CDR1 WSHSY and CDR2 SAAADI. Between the trimmed V and J ends, which lost 3 bases and 4 bases, there was a span of 3 bases. The CDR3 extends over 11 amino acids. As DNA, the CDR3 is TGCGCCAGCAGTGACGTAGAGACCCAGTACTTC. Its translation is CASSDVETQYF.

This chain uses TRBV11-3 with TRBJ2-3, with D possibly being TRBD1 or TRBD2 (5 bases each). Germline V CDR1 and CDR2: SGHNT, YENEEA. V lost 6 bases and J lost 2, with 21 bases in between. The CDR3 has 17 amino acids. Written as DNA, the CDR3 is TGTGCCAGCAGTCACCCCAGGTCCGGGACCTCCACAGATACGCAGTATTTT. Protein sequence: CASSHPRSGTSTDTQYF.

The gene calls are TRBV9 and TRBJ2-2; D remains unclear. CDR3 size: 12 residues. The germline CDR1 and CDR2 sequences are SGDLS and YYNGEE. The ends were cut back, 5 bases at V and 6 bases at J, with 8 bases in the middle. The CDR3 loop reads CASSTGAGELFF. As DNA, the CDR3 is TGTGCCAGCAGTACTGGGGCCGGGGAGCTGTTTTTT. Together with reference TRBV9 and TRBJ2-2, the CDR3 gives the full variable domain: DSGVTQTPKHLITATGQRVTLRCSPRSGDLSVYWYQQSLDQGLQFLIQYYNGEERAKGNILERFSAQQFPDLHSELNLSSLELGDSALYFCASSTGAGELFFGEGSRLTVL.

This clone was observed a single time. The chain recombines TRBV4-1 with TRBJ2-2; possibly TRBD2 for D (6 bases). The CDR3 is made up of 16 amino acids. Germline V gene sequence: CDR1 MGHRA, CDR2 YSYEKL. Trimming cost V 2 bases and J 4 bases, with 14 bases left between them. For the CDR3, the DNA is TGCGCCAGCAGCCAACGAGGTCTAGCGAGCACCGGGGAGCTGTTTTTT. Its protein product is CASSQRGLASTGELFF.

The J gene is TRBJ2-3, the V gene TRBV4-2; 9 bases line up with TRBD2. J was trimmed by 5 bases and V by 7 bases; bases with no gene match: 13. Per germline, CDR1 LGHNA and CDR2 YNFKEQ. The CDR3 extends over 16 amino acids. The CDR3 DNA follows: TGTGCCAGCACCGCTGGGCTAGCGGGATTCAGAGATACGCAGTATTTT. As protein: CASTAGLAGFRDTQYF.

The chain employs TRBV27 and TRBJ2-1; a weak D match, TRBD1 (6 bases). The CDR3 consists of 15 residues. V was pared by 6 bases and J by 7 bases, with 19 bases between. CDR1 and CDR2 from the germline V gene are MNHEY and SMNVEV (reference sequence). CDR3 nucleotide sequence: TGTGCCAGCAGCCTAATCCCTACAGGGAATAATGAGCAGTTCTTC. It translates to CASSLIPTGNNEQFF.

The rearrangement links TRBV19 to TRBJ2-7; TRBD1 matches 7 bases. V lost 4 bases, J lost 7 bases, and 4 bases stayed unmatched. CDR1 is LNHDA, CDR2 SQIVND, per germline (reference sequence). The CDR3 extends over 12 amino acids. The CDR3 loop is CASSTTGPEQYF. The CDR3 nucleotides read TGTGCCAGTAGTACGACAGGGCCGGAGCAGTACTTC. Looking up the rest from reference TRBV19 and TRBJ2-7 gives the full variable domain: DGGITQSPKYLFRKEGQNVTLSCEQNLNHDAMYWYRQDPGQGLRLIYYSQIVNDFQKGDIAEGYSVSREKKESFPLTVTSAQKNPTAFYLCASSTTGPEQYFGPGTRLTVT.

The rearrangement uses TRBV7-9 and TRBJ1-1; 10 bases match TRBD1. V shed 4 bases, J shed 7 bases, and the junction held 9 bases outside the gene matches. This CDR3 comprises 15 residues. The germline V gene encodes CDR1 SEHNR and CDR2 FQNEAQ (reference sequence). The CDR3 DNA reads TGTGCCAGCAGCTGGTCGGGACAGGGGCCCCTTGAAGCTTTCTTT. Residues: CASSWSGQGPLEAFF.

This chain links TRBV5-1 with TRBJ1-2, with D possibly matching TRBD1 (5 bases). V lost 2 bases and J lost 6, with 20 bases in between. The CDR3 covers 16 residues. The germline V gene has CDR1 SGHRS and CDR2 YFSETQ. CDR3 sequence reads: CASSFGIDGTANGYTF. Written as DNA, the CDR3 is TGCGCCAGCAGCTTTGGAATCGACGGGACCGCGAATGGCTACACCTTC.

The chain uses TRBV29-1 and TRBJ2-2; D gene unclear. The CDR3 is 13 residues long. Trimming left V 7 bases short and J 2 bases short, with 11 bases between. Germline CDR1 reads SQVTM; CDR2 reads ANQGSEA. CDR3 in DNA: TGCAGCGCAAGACCGGATAACACCGGGGAGCTGTTTTTT. Its protein is CSARPDNTGELFF.

The table lists this clone with a count of one. The gene calls are TRBV7-8 and TRBJ1-1, with a weak D call TRBD1 (6 bases). Trimming removed 4 bases from V and 6 bases from J, with 9 bases in between. The CDR3 has 12 residues. Germline V gene sequence: CDR1 SGHVS, CDR2 FQNEAQ. The CDR3 loop reads CASSSGHSEAFF. The CDR3 DNA sequence: TGTGCCAGCAGCTCGGGACACTCTGAAGCTTTCTTT. The full variable domain, rest sourced from reference TRBV7-8 and TRBJ1-1, is GAGVSQSPRYKVAKRGQDVALRCDPISGHVSLFWYQQALGQGPEFLTYFQNEAQLDKSGLPSDRFFAERPEGSVSTLKIQRTQQEDSAVYLCASSSGHSEAFFGQGTRLTVV.

V gene TRBV29-1 combines with J gene TRBJ1-2; perhaps TRBD1 as D (5 bases). With 6 bases removed from V and 6 bases from J, the gap between germline ends came to 20 bases. The CDR3 covers 14 residues. Germline loops: CDR1 SQVTM, CDR2 ANQGSEA. The CDR3 is CSVASSEEGNGYTF. DNA of the CDR3: TGCAGCGTCGCATCATCTGAGGAGGGGAATGGCTACACCTTC. Supplemented by reference TRBV29-1 and TRBJ1-2, the full variable domain reads SAVISQKPSRDICQRGTSLTIQCQVDSQVTMMFWYRQQPGQSLTLIATANQGSEATYESGFVIDKFPISRPNLTFSTLTVSNMSPEDSSIYLCSVASSEEGNGYTFGSGTRLTVV.